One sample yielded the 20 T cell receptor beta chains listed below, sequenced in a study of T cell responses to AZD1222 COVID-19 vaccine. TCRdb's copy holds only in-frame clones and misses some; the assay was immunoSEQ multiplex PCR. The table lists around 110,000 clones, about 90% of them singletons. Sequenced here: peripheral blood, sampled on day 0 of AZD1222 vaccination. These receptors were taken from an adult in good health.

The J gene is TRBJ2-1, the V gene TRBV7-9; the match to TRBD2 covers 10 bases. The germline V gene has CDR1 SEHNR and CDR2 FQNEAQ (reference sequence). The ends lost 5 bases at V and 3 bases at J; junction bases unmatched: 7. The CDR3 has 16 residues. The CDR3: CASSPTSSGSYNEQFF. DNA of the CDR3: TGTGCCAGCAGCCCAACGTCTAGCGGGAGCTACAATGAGCAGTTCTTC.

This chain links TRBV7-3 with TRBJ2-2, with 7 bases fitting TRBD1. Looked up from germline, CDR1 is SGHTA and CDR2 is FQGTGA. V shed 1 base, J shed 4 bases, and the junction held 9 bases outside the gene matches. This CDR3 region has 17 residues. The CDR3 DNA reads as TGTGCCAGCAGCTTAAGTAGGGGGCGCGCCGTCACCGGGGAGCTGTTTTTT. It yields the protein CASSLSRGRAVTGELFF.

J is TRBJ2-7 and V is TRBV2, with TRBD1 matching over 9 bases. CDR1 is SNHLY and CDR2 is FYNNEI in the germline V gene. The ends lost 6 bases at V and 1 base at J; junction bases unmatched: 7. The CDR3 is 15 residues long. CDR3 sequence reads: CASSPGTGSSYEQYF. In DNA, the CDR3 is TGTGCCAGCAGCCCCGGGACAGGGAGTTCCTACGAGCAGTACTTC.

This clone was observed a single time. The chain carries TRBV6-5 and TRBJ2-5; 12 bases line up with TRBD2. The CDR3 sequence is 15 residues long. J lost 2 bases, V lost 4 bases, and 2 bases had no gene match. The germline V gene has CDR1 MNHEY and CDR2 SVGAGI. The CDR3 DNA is TGTGCCAGCAGTTCCCTAGCGGGAGGGCAAGAGACCCAGTACTTC. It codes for CASSSLAGGQETQYF.

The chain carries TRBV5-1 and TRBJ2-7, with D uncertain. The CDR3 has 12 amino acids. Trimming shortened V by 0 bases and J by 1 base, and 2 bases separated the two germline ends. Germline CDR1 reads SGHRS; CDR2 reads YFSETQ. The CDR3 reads CASSLESYEQYF. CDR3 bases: TGCGCCAGCAGCTTGGAATCCTACGAGCAGTACTTC.

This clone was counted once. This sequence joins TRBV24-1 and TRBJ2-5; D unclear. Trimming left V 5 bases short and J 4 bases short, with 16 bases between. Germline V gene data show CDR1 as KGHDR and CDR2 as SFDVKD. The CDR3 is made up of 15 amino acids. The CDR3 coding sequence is TGTGCCACCAGTGTAGTCAGCTTCAAGAGAGAGACCCAGTACTTC. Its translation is CATSVVSFKRETQYF.

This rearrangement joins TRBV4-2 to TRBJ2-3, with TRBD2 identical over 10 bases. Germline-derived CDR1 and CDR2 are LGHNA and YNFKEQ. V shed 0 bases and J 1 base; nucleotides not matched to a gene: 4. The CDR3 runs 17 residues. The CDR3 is CASSQDGGTSGTDTQYF. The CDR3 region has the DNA TGTGCCAGCAGCCAAGATGGGGGGACTAGCGGCACAGATACGCAGTATTTT.

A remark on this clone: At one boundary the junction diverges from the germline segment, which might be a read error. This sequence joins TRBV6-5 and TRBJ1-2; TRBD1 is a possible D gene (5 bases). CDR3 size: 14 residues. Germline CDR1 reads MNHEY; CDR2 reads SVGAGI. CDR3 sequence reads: CASSYDSFNYDYTF. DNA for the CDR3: TGTGCCAGCAGTTACGACAGCTTTAACTATGACTACACCTTC.

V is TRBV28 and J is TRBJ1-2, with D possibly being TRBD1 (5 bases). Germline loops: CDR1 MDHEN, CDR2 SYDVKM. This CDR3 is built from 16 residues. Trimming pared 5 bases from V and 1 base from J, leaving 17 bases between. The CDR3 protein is CASSVGWPGLNYGYTF. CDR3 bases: TGTGCCAGCAGTGTGGGGTGGCCAGGGCTTAACTATGGCTACACCTTC.

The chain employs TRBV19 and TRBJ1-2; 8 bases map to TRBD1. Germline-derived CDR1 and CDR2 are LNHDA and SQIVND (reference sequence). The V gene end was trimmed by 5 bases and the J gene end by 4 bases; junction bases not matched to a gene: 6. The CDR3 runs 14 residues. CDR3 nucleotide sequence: TGTGCCAGTAGTCCCCGACAGGGGCGCTATGGCTACACCTTC. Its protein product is CASSPRQGRYGYTF.

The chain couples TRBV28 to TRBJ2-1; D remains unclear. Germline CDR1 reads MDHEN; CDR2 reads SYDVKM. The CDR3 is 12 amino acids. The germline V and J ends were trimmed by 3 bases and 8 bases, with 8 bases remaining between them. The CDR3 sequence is CASSLSGDEQFF. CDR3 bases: TGTGCCAGCAGTTTGTCGGGCGATGAGCAGTTCTTC.

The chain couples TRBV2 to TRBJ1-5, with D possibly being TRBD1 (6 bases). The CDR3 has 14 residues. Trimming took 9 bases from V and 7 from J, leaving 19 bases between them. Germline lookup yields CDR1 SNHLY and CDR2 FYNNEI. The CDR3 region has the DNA TGTGCCAGTACCTTGGGGACAATGGGACAGCCCCAGCATTTT. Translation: CASTLGTMGQPQHF.

CDR3 nucleotides: TGTGCCAGTAGTTTTCGGCGCAATCAGCCCCAGCATTTT. Translation: CASSFRRNQPQHF. The gene calls are TRBV19 and TRBJ1-5; the D is unclear. V was pared by 5 bases and J by 2 bases, with 7 bases between. CDR1 is LNHDA and CDR2 is SQIVND in the germline V gene (reference sequence). The CDR3 runs 13 residues.

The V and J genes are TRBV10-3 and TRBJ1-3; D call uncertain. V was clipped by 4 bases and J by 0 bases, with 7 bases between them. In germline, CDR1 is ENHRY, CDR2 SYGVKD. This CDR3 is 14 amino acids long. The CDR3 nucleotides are TGTGCCATCAGTGGAGAGGTCTCTGGAAACACCATATATTTT. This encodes CAISGEVSGNTIYF.

CDR3 loop: CASSLESGVNTEAFF. As DNA, the CDR3 is TGTGCCAGCAGCTTGGAGTCAGGGGTGAACACTGAAGCTTTCTTT. V is TRBV5-4 and J is TRBJ1-1; perhaps TRBD1 as D (6 bases). Trimming took off 0 bases at V and 0 bases at J, with 9 bases between the two ends. Germline assignment: CDR1 SGHNT and CDR2 YYREEE (reference sequence). The CDR3 sequence is 15 residues long.

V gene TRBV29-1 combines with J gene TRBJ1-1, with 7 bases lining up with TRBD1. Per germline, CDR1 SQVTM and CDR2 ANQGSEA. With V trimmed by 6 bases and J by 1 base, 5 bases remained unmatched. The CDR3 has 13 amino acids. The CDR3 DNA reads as TGCAGCGTCGCCGGACAGGAGAACACTGAAGCTTTCTTT. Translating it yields CSVAGQENTEAFF. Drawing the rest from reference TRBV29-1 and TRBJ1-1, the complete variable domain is SAVISQKPSRDICQRGTSLTIQCQVDSQVTMMFWYRQQPGQSLTLIATANQGSEATYESGFVIDKFPISRPNLTFSTLTVSNMSPEDSSIYLCSVAGQENTEAFFGQGTRLTVV.

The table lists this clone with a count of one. The CDR3 sequence: CASSQVTSGSGSLSYEQYF. The CDR3 DNA is TGTGCCAGCAGCCAAGTAACTAGCGGGAGTGGTTCGCTCTCCTACGAGCAGTACTTC. The chain couples TRBV3-1 (or the pseudogene TRBV3-2) to TRBJ2-7; the match to TRBD2 covers 11 bases. Germline lookup yields CDR1 LGHDT and CDR2 YNNKEL (reference sequence). There are 19 residues in the CDR3. With V trimmed by 1 base and J by 0 bases, 11 bases remained unmatched.

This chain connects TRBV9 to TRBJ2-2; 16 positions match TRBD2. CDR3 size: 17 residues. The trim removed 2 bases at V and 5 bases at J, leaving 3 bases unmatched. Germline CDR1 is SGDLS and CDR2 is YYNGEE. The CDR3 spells CASSVGLAGGGTGELFF. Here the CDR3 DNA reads TGTGCCAGCAGCGTGGGACTAGCGGGAGGGGGAACCGGGGAGCTGTTTTTT.

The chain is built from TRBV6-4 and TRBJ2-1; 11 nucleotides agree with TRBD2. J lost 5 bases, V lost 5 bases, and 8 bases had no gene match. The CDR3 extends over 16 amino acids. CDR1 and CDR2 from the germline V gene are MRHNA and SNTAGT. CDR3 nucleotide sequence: TGTGCCAGCAGTACCACCGGGACTAGCGGTAACAATGAGCAGTTCTTC. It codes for CASSTTGTSGNNEQFF.

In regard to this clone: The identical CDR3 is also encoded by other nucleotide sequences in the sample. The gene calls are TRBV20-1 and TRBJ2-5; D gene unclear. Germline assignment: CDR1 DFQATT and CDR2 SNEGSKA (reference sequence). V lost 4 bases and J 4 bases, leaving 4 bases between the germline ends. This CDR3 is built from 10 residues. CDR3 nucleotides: TGCAGTGCTATGGGAGAGACCCAGTACTTC. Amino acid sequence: CSAMGETQYF.